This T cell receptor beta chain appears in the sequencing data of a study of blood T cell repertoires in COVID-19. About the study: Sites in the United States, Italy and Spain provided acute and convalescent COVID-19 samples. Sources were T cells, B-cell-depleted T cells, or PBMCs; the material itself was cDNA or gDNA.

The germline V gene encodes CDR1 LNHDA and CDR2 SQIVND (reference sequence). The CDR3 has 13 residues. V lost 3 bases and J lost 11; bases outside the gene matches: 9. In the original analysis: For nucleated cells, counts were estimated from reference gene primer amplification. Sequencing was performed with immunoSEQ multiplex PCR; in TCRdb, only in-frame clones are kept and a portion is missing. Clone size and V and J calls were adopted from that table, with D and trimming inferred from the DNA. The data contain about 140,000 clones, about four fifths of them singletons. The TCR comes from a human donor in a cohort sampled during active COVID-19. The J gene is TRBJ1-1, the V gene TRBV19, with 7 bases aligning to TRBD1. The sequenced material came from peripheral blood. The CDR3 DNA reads TGTGCCAGTAGTATCCCACAGGGGCGAACGGCTTTCTTT. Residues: CASSIPQGRTAFF.